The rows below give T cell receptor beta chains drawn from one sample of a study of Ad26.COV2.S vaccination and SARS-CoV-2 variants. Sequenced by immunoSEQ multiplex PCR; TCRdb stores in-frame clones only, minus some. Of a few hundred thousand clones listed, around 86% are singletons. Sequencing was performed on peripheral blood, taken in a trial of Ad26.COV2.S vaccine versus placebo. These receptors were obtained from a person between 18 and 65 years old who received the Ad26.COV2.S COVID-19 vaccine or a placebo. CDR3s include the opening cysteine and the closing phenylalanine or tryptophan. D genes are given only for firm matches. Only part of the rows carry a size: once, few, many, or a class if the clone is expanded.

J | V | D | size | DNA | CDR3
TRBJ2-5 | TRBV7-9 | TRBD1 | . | TGTGCCAGCAGACGGGACAGCCAAGAGACCCAGTACTTC | CASRRDSQETQYF
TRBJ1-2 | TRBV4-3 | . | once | TGCGCCAGCAGCCAAAACCGAGGGGACTATGGCTACACCTTC | CASSQNRGDYGYTF
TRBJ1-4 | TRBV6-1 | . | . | TGTGCCAGCAGTGAAGCGCGTATGTTTTTT | CASSEARMFF
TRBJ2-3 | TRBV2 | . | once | TGTGCCAGCAGTGAATGGGTAGTCCCAGGGAGCACAGATACGCAGTATTTT | CASSEWVVPGSTDTQYF
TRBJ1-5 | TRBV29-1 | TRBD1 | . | TGCAGCGTTGGGACAGGGATTCAGCCCCAGCATTTT | CSVGTGIQPQHF
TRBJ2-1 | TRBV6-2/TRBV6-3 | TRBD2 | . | TGTGCCAGCAGTCCCGGGACTAGCGGGGAAGTATACAATGAGCAGTTCTTC | CASSPGTSGEVYNEQFF
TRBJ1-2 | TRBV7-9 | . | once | TGTGCCAGCAGCTTAGCGGGGAACTATGGCTACACCTTC | CASSLAGNYGYTF
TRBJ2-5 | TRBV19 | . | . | TGTGCCAGTAGCCACCCCAGAGGGGGGTTTGGAGAGACCCAGTACTTC | CASSHPRGGFGETQYF
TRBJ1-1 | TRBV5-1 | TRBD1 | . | TGCGCCAGCAGCCTTTGGGGGGGCAACAGGGGAGAGGAAGCTTTCTTT | CASSLWGGNRGEEAFF
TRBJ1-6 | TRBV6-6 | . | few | TGTGCCAGCAGTTACAGGCCAGCTAAAGGGGATTCACCCCTCCACTTT | CASSYRPAKGDSPLHF
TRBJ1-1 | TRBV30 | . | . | TGTGCCTGGAGGGCAAACGGACGGAGGAGGGGGGAAGCTTTCTTT | CAWRANGRRRGEAFF
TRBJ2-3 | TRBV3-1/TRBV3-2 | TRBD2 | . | TGTGCCAGCAGCCAAGGGTCAGCGGGGGGCACAGATACGCAGTATTTT | CASSQGSAGGTDTQYF
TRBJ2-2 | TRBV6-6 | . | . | TGTGCCAGCAATCGAGGGGACCCGTCGACCGGGGAGCTGTTTTTT | CASNRGDPSTGELFF
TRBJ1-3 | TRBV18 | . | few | TGTGCCAGCTCACCAGCCTCTGGAAACACCATATATTTT | CASSPASGNTIYF
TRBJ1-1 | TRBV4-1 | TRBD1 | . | TGCGCCAGCAGCCAAGAGGGGACAGCTGTAGCCGCTTTCTTT | CASSQEGTAVAAFF
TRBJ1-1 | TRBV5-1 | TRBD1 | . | TGCGCCAGCCGACTAAACCTAGGACAGGGGGCTTCTGAAGCTTTCTTT | CASRLNLGQGASEAFF
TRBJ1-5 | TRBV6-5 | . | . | TGTGCCAGCAGTCATCCGTTGGGGGCGGGTCAGCCCCAGCATTTT | CASSHPLGAGQPQHF
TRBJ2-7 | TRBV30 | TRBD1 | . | TGTGCCTGGGGACAGGGGGCATCCTACGAGCAGTACTTC | CAWGQGASYEQYF
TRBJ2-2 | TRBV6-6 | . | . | TGTGCCAGCACCCTTACCGGGGAGCTGTTTTTT | CASTLTGELFF
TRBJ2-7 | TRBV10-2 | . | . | TGCGCCAGCAGTGATGAGGGTTCTCGGCAGTACTTC | CASSDEGSRQYF
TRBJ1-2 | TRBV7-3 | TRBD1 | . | TGTGCCAGCAGCTTAACAGGCCAGGGGGCCTATGGCTACACCTTC | CASSLTGQGAYGYTF
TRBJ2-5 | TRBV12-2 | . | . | TGTGCAAGTCGCTTCAGTACGGGGGAACAAGAGACCCAGTACTTC | CASRFSTGEQETQYF
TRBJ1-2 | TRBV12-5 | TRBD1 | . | TGTGCTACCGGGGACAGCCCCGAAGCTAACTATGGCTACACCTTC | CATGDSPEANYGYTF
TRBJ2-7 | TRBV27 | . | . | TGTGCCAGCAGTTTAATGGGGGTTAGATGCGAGCAGTACTTC | CASSLMGVRCEQYF
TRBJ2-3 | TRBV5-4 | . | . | TGTGCCAGCAGCTTGCTCGGCGGGGTCATAGGCACAGATACGCAGTATTTT | CASSLLGGVIGTDTQYF
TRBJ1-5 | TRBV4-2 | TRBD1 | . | TGTGCCAGCAGCCAAGAGGCGGGACAGGGGTTTCAGCCCCAGCATTTT | CASSQEAGQGFQPQHF
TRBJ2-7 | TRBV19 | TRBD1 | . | TGTGCCAGTAGTTTACAGGGACAGGTCTACGAGCAGTACTTC | CASSLQGQVYEQYF
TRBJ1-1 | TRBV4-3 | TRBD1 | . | TGCGCCAGCAGCCAAGCTGCGGACAGGGGGACTGAAGCTTTCTTT | CASSQAADRGTEAFF
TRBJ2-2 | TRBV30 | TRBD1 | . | TGTGCCTGGAGTCGGACAGGGGGCATCACCGGGGAGCTGTTTTTT | CAWSRTGGITGELFF
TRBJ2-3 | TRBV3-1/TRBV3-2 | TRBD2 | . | TGTGCCAGCAGCCAAGGTCCCAGCGGGGTCACAGATACGCAGTATTTT | CASSQGPSGVTDTQYF
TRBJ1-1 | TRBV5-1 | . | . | TGCGCCAGCAGCTTGGGTACGTTCCGGGGAAACACTGAAGCTTTCTTT | CASSLGTFRGNTEAFF
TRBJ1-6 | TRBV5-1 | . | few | TGCGCCAGCAGCGCTTCAGCGACTAATTCACCCCTCCACTTT | CASSASATNSPLHF
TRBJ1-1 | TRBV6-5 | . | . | TGTGCCAGCAGGATGAACACTGAAGCTTTCTTT | CASRMNTEAFF
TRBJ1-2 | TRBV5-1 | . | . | TGCGCCAGCAGGGAATCCAACTATGGCTACACCTTC | CASRESNYGYTF
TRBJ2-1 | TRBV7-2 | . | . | TGTGCCAGCAGCTTAATTATTGCGACTAGGAACAATGAGCAGTTCTTC | CASSLIIATRNNEQFF
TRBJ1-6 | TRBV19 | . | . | TGTGCCAGTAGTTCCGTATCCGATTCACCCCTCCACTTT | CASSSVSDSPLHF
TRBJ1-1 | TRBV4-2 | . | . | TGTGCCAGCAGCCAACCGACGGGGCTCACTGAAGCTTTCTTT | CASSQPTGLTEAFF
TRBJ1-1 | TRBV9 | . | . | TGTGCCAGCAGCCAATACATCACAGGGAACACTGAAGCTTTCTTT | CASSQYITGNTEAFF